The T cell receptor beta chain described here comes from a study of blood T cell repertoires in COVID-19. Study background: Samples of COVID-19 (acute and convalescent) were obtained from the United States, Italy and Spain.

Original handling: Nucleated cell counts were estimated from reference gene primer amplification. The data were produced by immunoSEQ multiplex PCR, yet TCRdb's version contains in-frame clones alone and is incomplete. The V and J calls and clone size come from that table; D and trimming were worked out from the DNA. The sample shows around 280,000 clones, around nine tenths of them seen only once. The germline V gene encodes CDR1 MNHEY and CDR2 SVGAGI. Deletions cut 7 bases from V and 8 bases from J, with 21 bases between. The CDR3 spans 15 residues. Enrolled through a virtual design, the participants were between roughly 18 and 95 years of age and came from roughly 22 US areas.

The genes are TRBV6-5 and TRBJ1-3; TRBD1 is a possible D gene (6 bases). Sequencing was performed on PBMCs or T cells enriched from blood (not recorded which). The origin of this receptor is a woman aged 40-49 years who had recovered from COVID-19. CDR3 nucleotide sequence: TGTGCCAGCACCACACCGGGGGGCAGGAAGTACACCATATATTTT. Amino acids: CASTTPGGRKYTIYF.